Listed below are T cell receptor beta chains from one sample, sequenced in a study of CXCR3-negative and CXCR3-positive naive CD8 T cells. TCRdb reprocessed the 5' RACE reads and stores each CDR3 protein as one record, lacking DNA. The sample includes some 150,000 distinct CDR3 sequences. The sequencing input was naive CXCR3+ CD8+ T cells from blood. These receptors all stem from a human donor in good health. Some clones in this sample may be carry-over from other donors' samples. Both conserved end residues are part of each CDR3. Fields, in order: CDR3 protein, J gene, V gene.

CDR3aa: CASSLLAYNEQFF; j_gene: TRBJ2-1; v_gene: TRBV7-3
CDR3aa: CATSGATRNEQFF; j_gene: TRBJ2-1; v_gene: TRBV5-4
CDR3aa: CASSLRQEPTEAFF; j_gene: TRBJ1-1; v_gene: TRBV12-3/TRBV12-4
CDR3aa: CASSYSVDPLAKNIQYF; j_gene: TRBJ2-4; v_gene: TRBV6-6
CDR3aa: CATSRDLGLGDYEQYF; j_gene: TRBJ2-7; v_gene: TRBV15
CDR3aa: CASSTRDNGPDTQYF; j_gene: TRBJ2-3; v_gene: TRBV13
CDR3aa: CSARDVYASTDTQYF; j_gene: TRBJ2-3; v_gene: TRBV20-1
CDR3aa: CASNGLAGGPNEQFF; j_gene: TRBJ2-1; v_gene: TRBV9
CDR3aa: CGSSLRVAGGIHTGELFF; j_gene: TRBJ2-2; v_gene: TRBV7-3
CDR3aa: CASSPAGHSADTQYF; j_gene: TRBJ2-3; v_gene: TRBV6-5
CDR3aa: CASSASGRFDEQYF; j_gene: TRBJ2-7; v_gene: TRBV9
CDR3aa: CATSRGGISSTDTQYF; j_gene: TRBJ2-3; v_gene: TRBV15
CDR3aa: CSVPTGETQYF; j_gene: TRBJ2-5; v_gene: TRBV29-1
CDR3aa: CASSVGHTNTEAFF; j_gene: TRBJ1-1; v_gene: TRBV9
CDR3aa: CASSQDFRGANYGYTF; j_gene: TRBJ1-2; v_gene: TRBV3-1
CDR3aa: CASRLSGNQPQHF; j_gene: TRBJ1-5; v_gene: TRBV6-6
CDR3aa: CASSPRQRLFSYEQYF; j_gene: TRBJ2-7; v_gene: TRBV28
CDR3aa: CASRLAGGPPDTQYF; j_gene: TRBJ2-3; v_gene: TRBV6-1
CDR3aa: CASSFMAGNTEAFF; j_gene: TRBJ1-1; v_gene: TRBV5-1
CDR3aa: CASSLAAGGTEAFF; j_gene: TRBJ1-1; v_gene: TRBV12-3/TRBV12-4
CDR3aa: CASSSGGPYNEQFF; j_gene: TRBJ2-1; v_gene: TRBV6-5
CDR3aa: CASSLGGPEAFF; j_gene: TRBJ1-1; v_gene: TRBV5-6
CDR3aa: CASSSRLDDTDTQYF; j_gene: TRBJ2-3; v_gene: TRBV11-2
CDR3aa: CASSEQYANTGELFF; j_gene: TRBJ2-2; v_gene: TRBV27
CDR3aa: CASKDRAYTDTQYF; j_gene: TRBJ2-3; v_gene: TRBV7-2
CDR3aa: CASSSVDTEAFF; j_gene: TRBJ1-1; v_gene: TRBV6-5
CDR3aa: CASSFGQGEQPQHF; j_gene: TRBJ1-5; v_gene: TRBV7-9
CDR3aa: CSVAAQSSYEQYF; j_gene: TRBJ2-7; v_gene: TRBV29-1
CDR3aa: CASSYTSYNEQFF; j_gene: TRBJ2-1; v_gene: TRBV6-2/TRBV6-3